The next 5 T cell receptor beta chains were all read from a single sample in a study of blood T cell repertoires in COVID-19. TCRdb's copy holds only in-frame clones and misses some; the assay was immunoSEQ multiplex PCR. The table has 95,000 to 150,000 clones, 82% seen once. The specimen sequenced was peripheral blood. These TCRs come from a woman in her sixties or seventies with acute or convalescent COVID-19.

As DNA, the CDR3 is TGCGCCAGCAGTGTTGCAGGGGACTATGGCTACACCTTC. This encodes CASSVAGDYGYTF. V gene TRBV4-1 combines with J gene TRBJ1-2; perhaps TRBD1 as D (6 bases). V was trimmed by 6 bases and J by 3 bases, leaving 11 bases between them. The germline V gene encodes CDR1 MGHRA and CDR2 YSYEKL. This CDR3 spans 13 amino acids.

The V and J genes are TRBV5-6 and TRBJ1-6; 7 positions match TRBD1. This CDR3 has 13 amino acids. The ends lost 3 bases at V and 10 bases at J; junction bases unmatched: 4. CDR1 SGHDT and CDR2 YYEEEE come from the germline V gene. The CDR3 sequence is CASSSTGRSPLHF. The CDR3 bases are TGTGCCAGCAGCTCGACAGGGCGGTCACCCCTCCACTTT. Drawing the rest from reference TRBV5-6 and TRBJ1-6, the complete variable domain is DAGVTQSPTHLIKTRGQQVTLRCSPKSGHDTVSWYQQALGQGPQFIFQYYEEEERQRGNFPDRFSGHQFPNYSSELNVNALLLGDSALYLCASSSTGRSPLHFGNGTRLTVT.

The chain is built from TRBV7-2 and TRBJ2-5; 9 bases match TRBD2. Per the germline V gene, CDR1 is SGHTA and CDR2 is FQGNSA. V shed 1 base, J shed 6 bases, and the junction held 6 bases outside the gene matches. The CDR3 runs to 15 residues. This chain's CDR3 is CASSLGASGVKTQYF. The CDR3 DNA reads as TGTGCCAGCAGCTTAGGAGCTAGCGGGGTGAAGACCCAGTACTTC.

The rearrangement links TRBV12-3 or TRBV12-4 to TRBJ1-1; possibly TRBD1 for D (6 bases). The CDR3 contains 13 residues. Trimming shortened V by 4 bases and J by 3 bases, and 9 bases separated the two germline ends. CDR3 in DNA: TGTGCCAGCAGTTATCGGACAGACACTGAAGCTTTCTTT. This sequence encodes CASSYRTDTEAFF.

The rearrangement links TRBV11-2 to TRBJ1-3; D gene ambiguous. Trimming stripped 1 base from V and 1 base from J, with 5 bases between. This CDR3 is built from 14 residues. Germline-derived CDR1 and CDR2 are SGHAT and FQNNGV. CDR3: CASSLVGSGNTIYF. The CDR3 nucleotides read TGTGCCAGCAGCTTAGTCGGGTCTGGAAACACCATATATTTT.